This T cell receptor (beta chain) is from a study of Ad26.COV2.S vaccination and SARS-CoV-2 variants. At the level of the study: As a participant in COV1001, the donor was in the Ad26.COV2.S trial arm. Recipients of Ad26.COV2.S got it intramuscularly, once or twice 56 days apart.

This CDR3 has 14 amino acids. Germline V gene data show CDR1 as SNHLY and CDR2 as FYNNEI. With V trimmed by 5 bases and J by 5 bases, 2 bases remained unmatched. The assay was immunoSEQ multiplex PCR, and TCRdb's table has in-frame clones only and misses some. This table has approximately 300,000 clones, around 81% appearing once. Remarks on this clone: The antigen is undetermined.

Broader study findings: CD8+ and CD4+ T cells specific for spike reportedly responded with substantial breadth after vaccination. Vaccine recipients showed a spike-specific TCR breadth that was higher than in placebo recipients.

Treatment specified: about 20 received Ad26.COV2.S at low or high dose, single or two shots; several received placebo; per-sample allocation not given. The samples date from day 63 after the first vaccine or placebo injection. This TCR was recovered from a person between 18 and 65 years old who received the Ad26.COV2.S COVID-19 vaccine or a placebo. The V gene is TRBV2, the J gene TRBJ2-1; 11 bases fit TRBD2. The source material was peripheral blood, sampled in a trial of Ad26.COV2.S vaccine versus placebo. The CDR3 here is CASSTSGGNNEQFF. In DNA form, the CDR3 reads TGTGCCAGCAGTACTAGCGGGGGAAACAATGAGCAGTTCTTC.